The 5 T cell receptor beta chains presented below share a single source sample, sequenced in a study of T cells in Graves' hyperthyroidism and ophthalmopathy. Using RNA transcripts as the source, TCR beta CDR3 regions were amplified. Primed by the HTBI set, a first-round RT-PCR was run on the TCR CDR3. TCRdb called the multiplex PCR reads again in MiXCR, with one record for every CDR3 protein. The data show approximately 400,000 distinct CDR3 sequences, over 11% seen once. The sequenced sample consisted of blood. The receptors derive from a woman between 55 and 75 years old with Graves' hyperthyroidism.

This clonotype was detected ten times or more. The V gene is TRBV7-3, the J gene TRBJ2-6; D uncertain. V was cut by 5 bases and J by 0 bases, with 8 bases left in between. The V gene's germline CDR1 is SGHTA and CDR2 FQGTGA. This CDR3 is built from 15 residues. The CDR3 here is CASSLVSSGANVLTF. The CDR3 DNA follows: TGTGCCAGCAGCCTAGTTAGCTCTGGGGCCAACGTCCTGACTTTC.

This clonotype occurred many times. The J gene is TRBJ2-3, the V gene TRBV5-4; TRBD2 matches at 12 bases. Losses at the gene ends were 4 bases for V and 5 bases for J; bases not matched to a gene: 5. The CDR3 consists of 15 residues. Germline V gene data show CDR1 as SGHNT and CDR2 as YYREEE (reference sequence). CDR3 loop: CASSNPSGGGDTQYF. The CDR3 nucleotides read TGTGCCAGCAGCAATCCTAGCGGGGGGGGAGATACGCAGTATTTT.

This clonotype came up a few times. The DNA for the CDR3 is TGTGCCAGCAGGGACTTAGGGAATTCACCCCTCCACTTT. Translating gives CASRDLGNSPLHF. The J gene is TRBJ1-6, the V gene TRBV28; D gene uncertain. The CDR3 length is 13 residues. V gave up 6 bases and J gave up 7 bases, with 10 bases separating them. Germline-derived CDR1 and CDR2 are MDHEN and SYDVKM.

This sequence joins TRBV28 and TRBJ2-7; 7 bases are shared with TRBD1. The CDR3 loop spans 13 amino acids. The J segment lost 0 bases and the V segment lost 6 bases, leaving 2 bases of the junction unmatched. In germline, CDR1 is MDHEN, CDR2 SYDVKM. The CDR3 reads CASSRGFSYEQYF. In nucleotides, the CDR3 is TGTGCCAGCAGCAGGGGGTTCTCCTACGAGCAGTACTTC.

The table lists this clonotype with a few counts. V usage is TRBV20-1 and J usage is TRBJ1-6, with D possibly matching TRBD1 (5 bases). The CDR3 runs to 17 residues. The germline V gene has CDR1 DFQATT and CDR2 SNEGSKA (reference sequence). The DNA for the CDR3 is TGCAGGGCCCTTTCCACTGACAGTAGCTCCTATAATTCACCCCTCCACTTT. The encoded protein is CRALSTDSSSYNSPLHF.